This entry is about one TCR beta chain. Germline-derived CDR1 and CDR2 are SGDLS and YYNGEE. The CDR3 is 15 amino acids. Trimming pared 5 bases from V and 2 bases from J, leaving 11 bases between. The sample is drawn from a study of CD8 T cells in Susac syndrome. After extraction with the RNeasy kit, about 0.45 to 1 ug of the RNA was reverse transcribed using random hexamers. It was immunoSEQ multiplex PCR that amplified TCR beta CDR3 across 54 Vbeta and 13 Jbeta. MiXCR, run by TCRdb on the immunoSEQ multiplex PCR reads, gives a single entry per CDR3 protein. The repertoire holds roughly 200,000 distinct CDR3 sequences, with 95% as singletons.

The receptor's source is a human donor with multiple sclerosis. The sample taken for sequencing was CD8+ T cells from PBMCs. The V gene is TRBV9, the J gene TRBJ2-6; D call uncertain. This CDR3 reads CASSSRVPGANVLTF. In DNA form, the CDR3 reads TGTGCCAGCAGTTCTAGGGTACCTGGGGCCAACGTCCTGACTTTC.